This T cell receptor beta chain was recovered during a study of T cells after yellow fever vaccination. The CDR3 is 15 residues long. V lost 9 bases, J lost 4 bases, and 13 bases stayed unmatched. Germline-derived CDR1 and CDR2 are LNHDA and SQIVND (reference sequence). General study points: Booster sampling recovered most clones from primary vaccination (around 96% CD4, approximately 88% CD8). The secondary response peaked faster, at day 5 versus 15, but was weaker.

TCRdb analysed the 5' RACE reads with MiXCR anew, one entry per CDR3 protein. The sample yields under 300,000 distinct CDR3 sequences, about 7% seen once. On this clonotype itself: Its specificity is not known.

This receptor was identified in a man under 40 who received the YFV17D yellow fever vaccine. This chain links TRBV19 with TRBJ2-3, with TRBD2 matching over 7 bases. Sequences were derived from CD4+ T cells sorted from PBMCs, sampled 15 days after the yellow fever booster vaccination. Here the CDR3 reads CASRTGLGQSDTQYF. CDR3 sequence (DNA): TGTGCCAGCAGAACCGGACTAGGGCAATCAGATACGCAGTATTTT.